These 23 T cell receptor beta chains originate from one sample sequenced in a study of T-cell memory formation after mild COVID-19. TCRdb reanalysed the 5' RACE reads using MiXCR and keeps one entry per CDR3 protein. The sample yields more than 100,000 distinct CDR3 sequences, approximately 17% seen once. The source material was PBMCs or a T cell subset sorted from them (not recorded which). The receptor set was obtained from a man aged 18 to 30 who had mild COVID-19 (a few samples of this study predate the infection). Cell type and time point are not known.

In this sample, this clonotype turned up a few times. The gene calls are TRBV29-1 and TRBJ2-2; D is perhaps TRBD1 (5 bases). Germline CDR1 reads SQVTM; CDR2 reads ANQGSEA. Between the trimmed V and J ends, which lost 2 bases and 4 bases, there was a span of 11 bases. The CDR3 totals 14 residues. DNA for the CDR3: TGCAGCGTTGAAAGGGGTAGGGGCACCGGGGAGCTGTTTTTT. It yields the protein CSVERGRGTGELFF.

This clonotype was found a few times. The chain employs TRBV11-3 and TRBJ2-5; 12 nucleotides line up with TRBD2. CDR1 and CDR2 from the germline V gene are SGHNT and YENEEA. This CDR3 spans 15 amino acids. V was pared by 3 bases and J by 2 bases, with 1 base of the junction left unmatched. Written as DNA, the CDR3 is TGTGCCAGCAGCTTTGGACTAGCGGGGCAAGAGACCCAGTACTTC. Translation gives CASSFGLAGQETQYF.

The sample holds a few counts of this clonotype. The chain joins TRBV5-1 to TRBJ1-1, with a weak D call TRBD1 (5 bases). V lost 0 bases, J lost 0 bases, and 12 bases lay in between. The CDR3 sequence is 16 residues long. In germline, CDR1 is SGHRS, CDR2 YFSETQ. The chain's CDR3 is CASSLEGRLMNTEAFF. The CDR3, as DNA: TGCGCCAGCAGCTTGGAGGGGCGATTGATGAACACTGAAGCTTTCTTT.

V is TRBV12-3 or TRBV12-4 and J is TRBJ2-7; 9 positions agree with TRBD2. The CDR3 runs to 16 residues. V shed 11 bases and J 3 bases; nucleotides not matched to a gene: 17. The CDR3 is CAWKGTSHLPDYEQYF. The CDR3 coding sequence is TGTGCCTGGAAGGGGACTAGCCATCTCCCAGACTACGAGCAGTACTTC.

This clonotype has only a few counts. The chain has TRBV7-2 and TRBJ2-5; D gene uncertain. The CDR3 runs 17 residues. Trimming removed 5 bases at V and 1 base at J, with 20 bases between. Per the germline V gene, CDR1 is SGHTA and CDR2 is FQGNSA. The CDR3 nucleotides read TGTGCCAGCAGCCCCCCGACCAGGCCATATTTCCAAGAGACCCAGTACTTC. It encodes CASSPPTRPYFQETQYF.

The J gene is TRBJ1-5, the V gene TRBV20-1; 8 bases line up with TRBD1. V lost 1 base to trimming and J lost 0 bases; unmatched junction nucleotides: 14. Germline assignment: CDR1 DFQATT and CDR2 SNEGSKA (reference sequence). CDR3 length equals 19 residues. The CDR3 region is CSARAARGQGTVSNQPQHF. The CDR3, as DNA: TGCAGTGCTAGAGCTGCCCGCGGACAGGGAACGGTTAGCAATCAGCCCCAGCATTTT.

The chain joins TRBV5-1 to TRBJ2-2, with 7 bases that match TRBD2. The germline CDR1 and CDR2 sequences are SGHRS and YFSETQ. CDR3 length: 14 amino acids. The ends lost 8 bases at V and 4 bases at J; junction bases unmatched: 8. Here the CDR3 reads CASHPGGSTGELFF. The CDR3 DNA reads TGCGCCAGTCATCCGGGGGGTAGCACCGGGGAGCTGTTTTTT.

This rearrangement joins TRBV6-5 to TRBJ1-4; D uncertain. The CDR3 contains 12 residues. V dropped 6 bases and J dropped 8 bases, with 10 bases sitting between them. The germline gives CDR1 MNHEY, CDR2 SVGAGI. Written as DNA, the CDR3 is TGTGCCAGCAGGACGGGCAGGGAAAAACTGTTTTTT. Residues: CASRTGREKLFF.

This clonotype was observed at least ten times. The chain has TRBV28 and TRBJ1-1; no clear D. The CDR3 length is 14 residues. Germline V CDR1 and CDR2: MDHEN, SYDVKM. The V and J ends lost 1 base and 8 bases respectively, with 14 bases between them. CDR3 region: CASSLYQVVGEAFF. CDR3 bases: TGTGCCAGCAGTTTATACCAAGTTGTGGGAGAAGCTTTCTTT.

There are a few counts of this clonotype. CDR3 amino acids: CASSKGLLGSTNTNGETQYF. As DNA, the CDR3 is TGTGCCAGCAGCAAGGGGCTCCTTGGGTCTACGAATACTAACGGGGAGACCCAGTACTTC. J is TRBJ2-5 and V is TRBV21-1; TRBD2, the table's D call, was not compared with the DNA. TRBV21-1 is a pseudogene. This CDR3 has 20 residues.

The chain links TRBV12-3 or TRBV12-4 to TRBJ2-4, with a weak D call TRBD2 (7 bases). V lost 0 bases and J 5 bases, leaving 14 bases between the germline ends. The CDR3 covers 16 residues. The CDR3 DNA is TGTGCCAGCAGTTTAGCGCTAACGGGGGGCCAAAACATTCAGTACTTC. As protein: CASSLALTGGQNIQYF.

The CDR3 sequence: CASSLIPQNTGELFF. The CDR3 DNA sequence: TGTGCCAGCAGCTTAATCCCCCAGAACACCGGGGAGCTGTTTTTT. The gene calls are TRBV7-3 and TRBJ2-2, with D uncertain. V lost 1 base, J lost 1 base, and 7 bases lay in between. The CDR3 contains 15 residues. The V gene's germline CDR1 is SGHTA and CDR2 FQGTGA.

The chain links TRBV5-8 to TRBJ1-4, with TRBD1 as a possible D gene (5 bases). V was cut by 3 bases and J by 4 bases, with 13 bases left in between. CDR3 length: 15 residues. Germline CDR1 reads SGHTS; CDR2 reads YDEGEE. The CDR3 spells CASSSTGAGNEKLFF. The CDR3 DNA sequence: TGTGCCAGCAGCTCGACCGGGGCCGGTAATGAAAAACTGTTTTTT.

This clonotype was detected ten times or more. This chain links TRBV5-1 with TRBJ2-2; D possibly corresponds to TRBD1 (6 bases). Germline assignment: CDR1 SGHRS and CDR2 YFSETQ. This CDR3 is built from 13 residues. Trimming pared 4 bases from V and 7 bases from J, leaving 11 bases between. CDR3 in DNA: TGCGCCAGCAGCACAGGGATGGACGGGGAGCTGTTTTTT. This codes for CASSTGMDGELFF. The variable domain in full, completed from reference TRBV5-1 and TRBJ2-2, reads KAGVTQTPRYLIKTRGQQVTLSCSPISGHRSVSWYQQTPGQGLQFLFEYFSETQRNKGNFPGRFSGRQFSNSRSEMNVSTLELGDSALYLCASSTGMDGELFFGEGSRLTVL.

A word on this clonotype: A junction boundary mismatches the germline segment, possibly from a read error. The chain employs TRBV6-1 and TRBJ2-4; D might be TRBD1 (5 bases). The CDR3 contains 12 residues. Germline assignment: CDR1 MNHNS and CDR2 SASEGT. CDR3 in DNA: TGTGCCAGCAGCGAAGGGGAAAACATTCAGTACTTC. This gives the protein CASSEGENIQYF.

The rearrangement joins TRBV12-3 or TRBV12-4 to TRBJ1-2; TRBD1 aligns across 9 bases. J lost 4 bases, V lost 6 bases, and 15 bases had no gene match. The CDR3 is 17 residues long. Here the CDR3 reads CASSFGHPGQGIYGYTF. The DNA of the CDR3 is TGTGCCAGCAGCTTTGGCCATCCGGGACAGGGCATCTATGGCTACACCTTC.

This clonotype was seen more than once but under ten times. The V call is TRBV6-6, the J call TRBJ1-5; D is ambiguous. Trimming removed 6 bases from V and 8 bases from J, with 11 bases in between. The germline V gene encodes CDR1 MNHNY and CDR2 SVGAGI (reference sequence). The CDR3 runs to 12 residues. The CDR3 reads CASSQTWEPQHF. For the CDR3, the DNA is TGTGCCAGCAGCCAGACCTGGGAGCCCCAGCATTTT.

The rearrangement links TRBV4-3 to TRBJ1-5; D unresolved. Germline loops: CDR1 LGHNA, CDR2 YSLEER. The CDR3 loop spans 14 amino acids. V lost 3 bases and J 9 bases, leaving 15 bases between the germline ends. In DNA, the CDR3 is TGCGCCAGCAGCCATGGAACAGCTCATCGGCCCCAGCATTTT. Translation gives CASSHGTAHRPQHF.

This rearrangement joins TRBV20-1 to TRBJ1-3; the D is unclear. The germline V gene has CDR1 DFQATT and CDR2 SNEGSKA (reference sequence). Between the trimmed V and J ends, which lost 8 bases and 9 bases, there was a span of 14 bases. CDR3 length: 11 residues. CDR3 amino acids: CSTARLGTIYF. The CDR3 coding sequence is TGCAGTACTGCCAGACTCGGCACCATATATTTT.

This clonotype was recorded a few times. The J gene is TRBJ2-1, the V gene TRBV5-1; tentative D call: TRBD1 (6 bases). The CDR3 extends over 14 amino acids. Trimming removed 5 bases from V and 7 bases from J, with 16 bases in between. The germline V gene has CDR1 SGHRS and CDR2 YFSETQ. The CDR3 DNA is TGCGCCAGCAGTGAGGCAGGGGTCCATAATGAGCAGTTCTTC. It translates to CASSEAGVHNEQFF.

This clonotype showed up many times. The genes are TRBV15 and TRBJ2-1; 7 bases are a match to TRBD1. V trimming: 0 bases; J trimming: 0 bases; junction bases outside the gene matches: 8. The CDR3 has 18 residues. From germline, CDR1 is LNHNV and CDR2 YYDKDF (reference sequence). The DNA of the CDR3 is TGTGCCACCAGCAGAGACCCGATACAGGGGAGCTCCTACAATGAGCAGTTCTTC. Protein sequence: CATSRDPIQGSSYNEQFF. The entire variable domain, with the rest obtained from reference TRBV15 and TRBJ2-1, is as follows: DAMVIQNPRYQVTQFGKPVTLSCSQTLNHNVMYWYQQKSSQAPKLLFHYYDKDFNNEADTPDNFQSRRPNTSFCFLDIRSPGLGDTAMYLCATSRDPIQGSSYNEQFFGPGTRLTVL.

This chain uses TRBV5-1 with TRBJ2-2; weak D call: TRBD1 (5 bases). From germline, CDR1 is SGHRS and CDR2 YFSETQ. This CDR3 is built from 16 residues. The V and J ends lost 4 bases and 4 bases respectively, with 17 bases between them. CDR3 nucleotide sequence: TGCGCCAGCAGCCCTGACAGTCTTACGGGCACCGGGGAGCTGTTTTTT. Protein: CASSPDSLTGTGELFF.

In its sample, this clonotype was seen many times. The J gene is TRBJ2-3, the V gene TRBV29-1, with D perhaps matching TRBD1 or TRBD2 (5 bases each). The CDR3 covers 12 residues. V was trimmed by 4 bases and J by 0 bases, leaving 5 bases between them. Germline CDR1 SQVTM, CDR2 ANQGSEA. This CDR3 reads CSVGDSTDTQYF. The CDR3 coding sequence is TGCAGCGTTGGGGACAGCACAGATACGCAGTATTTT.